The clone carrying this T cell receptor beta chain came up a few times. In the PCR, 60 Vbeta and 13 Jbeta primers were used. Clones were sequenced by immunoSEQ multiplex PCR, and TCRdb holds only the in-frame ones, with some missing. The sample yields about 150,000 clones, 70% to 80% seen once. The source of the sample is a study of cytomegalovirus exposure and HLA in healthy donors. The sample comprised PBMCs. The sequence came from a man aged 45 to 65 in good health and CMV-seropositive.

CDR3 region: CASRRLASNEQFF. CDR3 sequence (DNA): TGTGCCAGTAGACGACTAGCGAGCAATGAGCAGTTCTTC. The chain carries TRBV19 and TRBJ2-1, with TRBD2 identical over 8 bases. J was trimmed by 6 bases and V by 6 bases; bases with no gene match: 4. Germline values: CDR1 LNHDA, CDR2 SQIVND (reference sequence). There are 13 residues in the CDR3.